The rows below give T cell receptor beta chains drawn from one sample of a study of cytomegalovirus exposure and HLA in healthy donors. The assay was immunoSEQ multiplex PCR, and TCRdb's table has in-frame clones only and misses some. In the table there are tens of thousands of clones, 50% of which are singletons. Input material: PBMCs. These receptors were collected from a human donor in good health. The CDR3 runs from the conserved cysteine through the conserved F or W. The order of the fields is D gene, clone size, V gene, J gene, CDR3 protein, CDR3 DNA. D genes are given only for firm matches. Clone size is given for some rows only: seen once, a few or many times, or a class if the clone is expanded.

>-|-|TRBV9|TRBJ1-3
CASTSGRSGNTIYF
TGTGCCAGCACCTCAGGAAGGTCTGGAAACACCATATATTTT
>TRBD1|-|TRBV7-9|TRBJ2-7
CASSTDRGSYEQYF
TGTGCCAGCAGCACGGACAGGGGATCGTACGAGCAGTACTTC
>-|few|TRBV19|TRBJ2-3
CASSILGEGKSSTDTQYF
TGTGCCAGTAGTATCCTCGGAGAGGGCAAGTCTAGCACAGATACGCAGTATTTT
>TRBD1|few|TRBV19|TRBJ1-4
CASTRDRENEKLFF
TGTGCCAGTACAAGGGACAGGGAAAATGAAAAACTGTTTTTT
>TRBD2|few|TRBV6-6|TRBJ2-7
CASSPSGGGFYEQYF
TGTGCCAGCAGTCCCTCGGGAGGAGGGTTCTACGAGCAGTACTTC
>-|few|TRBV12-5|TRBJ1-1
CASGYELNTEAFF
TGTGCTAGTGGTTATGAGTTGAACACTGAAGCTTTCTTT
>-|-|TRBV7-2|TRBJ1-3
CASSLEITRVPSGNTIYF
TGTGCCAGCAGCTTAGAAATTACCAGGGTCCCCTCTGGAAACACCATATATTTT
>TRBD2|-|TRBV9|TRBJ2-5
CASSVGRGEGQETQYF
TGTGCCAGCAGCGTAGGCCGGGGGGAAGGCCAAGAGACCCAGTACTTC
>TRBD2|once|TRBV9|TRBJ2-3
CASSVGPSGATDTQYF
TGTGCCAGCAGCGTAGGCCCGAGCGGGGCCACAGATACGCAGTATTTT
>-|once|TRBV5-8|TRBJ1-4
CASSLGTRATNEKLFF
TGTGCCAGCAGCTTGGGGACGAGGGCAACTAATGAAAAACTGTTTTTT
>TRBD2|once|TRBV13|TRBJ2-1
CASSFRTREINEQFF
TGTGCCAGCAGCTTTAGGACTAGAGAGATTAATGAGCAGTTCTTC
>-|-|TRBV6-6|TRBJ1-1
CASSPPGGKTEAFF
TGTGCCAGCAGTCCACCGGGAGGGAAAACTGAAGCTTTCTTT
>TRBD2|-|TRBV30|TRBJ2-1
CAWRELAGGYNEQFF
TGTGCCTGGAGGGAACTAGCGGGAGGCTACAATGAGCAGTTCTTC
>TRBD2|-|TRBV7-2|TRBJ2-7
CASSLTGGSYEQYF
TGTGCCAGCAGCTTAACGGGGGGATCCTACGAGCAGTACTTC
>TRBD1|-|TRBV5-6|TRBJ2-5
CASSSGTGMETQYF
TGTGCCAGCAGCTCTGGGACAGGGATGGAGACCCAGTACTTC
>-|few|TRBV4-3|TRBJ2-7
CASSQGDLYEQYF
TGCGCCAGCAGCCAAGGTGACTTGTACGAGCAGTACTTC
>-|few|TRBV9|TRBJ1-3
CASSASPATAGNTIYF
TGTGCCAGCAGCGCCAGCCCCGCGACAGCTGGAAACACCATATATTTT
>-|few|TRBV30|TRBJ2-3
CAWSTSLNTQYF
TGTGCCTGGAGTACTAGCTTGAATACGCAGTATTTT
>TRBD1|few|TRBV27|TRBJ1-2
CASSSGKQGAGGYTF
TGTGCCAGCAGTTCCGGAAAACAGGGGGCGGGAGGCTACACCTTC
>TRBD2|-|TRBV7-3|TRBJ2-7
CASSPSPSGREYF
TGTGCCAGCAGCCCATCCCCTAGCGGTAGGGAGTACTTC
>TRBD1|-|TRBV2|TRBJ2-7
CASSEEVGTGAYEQYF
TGTGCCAGCAGTGAAGAGGTGGGGACAGGAGCCTACGAGCAGTACTTC
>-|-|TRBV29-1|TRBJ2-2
CSVASTGELFF
TGCAGCGTTGCTTCCACCGGGGAGCTGTTTTTT
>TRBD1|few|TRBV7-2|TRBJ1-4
CASSLYTTTGGREKLFF
TGTGCCAGCAGCCTATATACTACGACAGGGGGGAGGGAAAAACTGTTTTTT
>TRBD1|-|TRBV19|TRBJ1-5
CASSKIDRVNQPQHF
TGTGCCAGTAGTAAAATAGACAGGGTCAATCAGCCCCAGCATTTT
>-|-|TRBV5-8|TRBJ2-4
CASSLVTLAKNIQYF
TGTGCCAGCAGCTTGGTGACATTAGCCAAAAACATTCAGTACTTC
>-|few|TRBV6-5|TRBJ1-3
CASGRPSGSGNTIYF
TGTGCCAGCGGTCGGCCGAGCGGCTCTGGAAACACCATATATTTT
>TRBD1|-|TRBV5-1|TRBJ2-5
CASSSGTGGLETQYF
TGCGCCAGCAGCTCAGGGACAGGGGGCTTGGAGACCCAGTACTTC
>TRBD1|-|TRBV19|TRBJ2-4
CASGRTGVVENIQYF
TGTGCCAGTGGTCGGACAGGGGTTGTCGAAAACATTCAGTACTTC
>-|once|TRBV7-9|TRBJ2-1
CASSLGGGVLGNEQFF
TGTGCCAGCAGCTTAGGAGGCGGGGTCCTGGGGAATGAGCAGTTCTTC
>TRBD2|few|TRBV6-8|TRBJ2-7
CATPTGREYEQYF
TGTGCCACACCTACGGGGCGGGAGTACGAGCAGTACTTC
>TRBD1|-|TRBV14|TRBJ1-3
CASSPRQGIGNTIYF
TGTGCCAGCAGCCCTCGACAGGGGATAGGAAACACCATATATTTT
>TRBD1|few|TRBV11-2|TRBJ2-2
CASSSFRVGQDTGELFF
TGTGCCAGCAGCTCTTTTCGTGTGGGACAGGACACCGGGGAGCTGTTTTTT
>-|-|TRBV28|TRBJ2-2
CASSFGGTNTGELFF
TGTGCCAGCAGTTTTGGGGGGACGAACACCGGGGAGCTGTTTTTT
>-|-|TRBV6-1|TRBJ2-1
CASSRLVGQYNEQFF
TGTGCCAGCAGTCGCCTAGTGGGACAATACAATGAGCAGTTCTTC
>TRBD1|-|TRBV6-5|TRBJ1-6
CASSYEQGGSSPLHF
TGTGCCAGCAGTTACGAACAGGGGGGGAGTTCACCCCTCCACTTT
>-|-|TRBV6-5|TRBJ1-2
CASRPTGYGYTF
TGTGCCAGCAGGCCCACAGGGTATGGCTACACCTTC
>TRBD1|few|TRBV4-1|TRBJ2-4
CASSQGGQEINIQYF
TGCGCCAGCAGCCAAGGGGGACAGGAGATAAACATTCAGTACTTC
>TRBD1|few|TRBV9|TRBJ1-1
CASSGQGMNTEAFF
TGTGCCAGCAGCGGACAGGGAATGAACACTGAAGCTTTCTTT
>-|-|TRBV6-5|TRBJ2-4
CASRGGAKNIQYF
TGTGCCAGCAGAGGGGGTGCCAAAAACATTCAGTACTTC
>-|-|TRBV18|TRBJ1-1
CASSPPQAVEAFF
TGTGCCAGCTCACCACCCCAGGCCGTTGAAGCTTTCTTT
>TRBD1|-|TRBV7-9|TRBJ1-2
CASSYTGTGGYYGYTF
TGTGCCAGCAGCTACACCGGGACAGGGGGCTACTATGGCTACACCTTC
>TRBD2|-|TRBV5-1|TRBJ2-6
CASSLFSGGAAGANVLTF
TGCGCCAGCAGCTTGTTTAGCGGGGGGGCGGCTGGGGCCAACGTCCTGACTTTC
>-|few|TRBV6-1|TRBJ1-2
CASSPGGRDYGYTF
TGTGCCAGCAGTCCGGGGGGCCGAGACTATGGCTACACCTTC
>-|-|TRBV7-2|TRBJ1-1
CASSPGVHTEAFF
TGTGCCAGCAGCCCAGGGGTCCACACTGAAGCTTTCTTT
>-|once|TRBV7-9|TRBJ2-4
CASSLEVVLGAENIQYF
TGTGCCAGCAGCTTAGAAGTTGTTCTGGGGGCGGAAAACATTCAGTACTTC
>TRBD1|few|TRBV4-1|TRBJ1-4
CASSPTGIREKLFF
TGCGCCAGCAGCCCGACAGGGATAAGAGAAAAACTGTTTTTT
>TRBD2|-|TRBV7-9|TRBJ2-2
CASSTGLAGVLTGTGELFF
TGTGCCAGCAGCACGGGACTAGCGGGAGTCCTCACGGGGACCGGGGAGCTGTTTTTT